This TCR beta chain derives from a study of post-analysis software for immune sequencing data. Study-wide context: The cohort encompassed relapsing-remitting, secondary progressive and progressive-relapsing multiple sclerosis disease courses.

V was cut by 5 bases and J by 4 bases, with 12 bases left in between. The CDR3 loop spans 14 amino acids. Germline V lookup: CDR1 WSHSY, CDR2 SAAADI. Unique molecular identifiers were present in the TCR beta cDNA libraries. Input of 1 to 10 million T cells yielded a few hundred thousand cDNA molecules. TCRdb itself ran the PCR reads through MiXCR, one entry per CDR3 protein. The sample carries about 800,000 distinct CDR3 sequences, 25% to 30% recorded once. Study-level points and caveats: Analysis by F measure revealed that same-batch samples clustered strongly together. The five TRBV segments detected at higher frequency in patients than in controls included TRBV5-6, TRBV5-1 and TRBV20-1. Comparison with controls showed significantly lower normalized Chao1 diversity in multiple sclerosis patients.

This clonotype was found once. Antigen specificity is unknown. A much larger clonotype is one base distant, so this may be a read error. The chain has TRBV10-2 and TRBJ2-1; D unclear. This sequence was found in a girl aged 10 to 17 with multiple sclerosis. Sample: blood. In nucleotides, the CDR3 is TGCGCCAGCAGTATGCTCTCGCCTTACAATGAGCAGTTCTTC. It encodes CASSMLSPYNEQFF.